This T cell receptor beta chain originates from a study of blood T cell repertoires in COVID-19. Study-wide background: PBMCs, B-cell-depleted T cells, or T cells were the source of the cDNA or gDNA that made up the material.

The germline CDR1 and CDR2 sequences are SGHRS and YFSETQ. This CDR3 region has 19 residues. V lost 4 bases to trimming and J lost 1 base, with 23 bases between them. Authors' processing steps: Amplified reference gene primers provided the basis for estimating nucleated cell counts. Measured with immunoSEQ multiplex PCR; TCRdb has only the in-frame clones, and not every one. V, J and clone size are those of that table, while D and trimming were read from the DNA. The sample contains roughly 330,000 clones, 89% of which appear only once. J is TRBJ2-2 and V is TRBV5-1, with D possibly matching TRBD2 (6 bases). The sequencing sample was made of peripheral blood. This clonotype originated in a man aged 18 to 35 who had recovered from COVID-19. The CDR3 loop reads CASSLNLDPGTGNTGELFF. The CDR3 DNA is TGCGCCAGCAGCCTTAACTTGGACCCCGGGACTGGGAACACCGGGGAGCTGTTTTTT.